The 2 T cell receptor beta chains below come from one sample, sequenced in a study of OX40 agonist ivuxolimab in advanced cancers. Assay used: immunoSEQ multiplex PCR; TCRdb lists only in-frame clones, some missing. This table holds about 48,000 clones, nearly 85% found once. The specimen comprised CD4+ or CD8+ T cells sorted from blood, sampled in a trial of the OX40 agonist ivuxolimab. Source of these receptors: an adult with an advanced solid tumor such as melanoma, head and neck, liver or kidney cancer.

V usage is TRBV15 and J usage is TRBJ2-3; a possible D gene is TRBD2 (5 bases). This CDR3 has 14 residues. CDR1 LNHNV and CDR2 YYDKDF come from the germline V gene (reference sequence). The V end lost 1 base, the J end lost 4 bases, and 9 bases lay between the germline ends. CDR3 sequence: CATSRAGYSDTQYF. As DNA, the CDR3 is TGTGCCACCAGCAGAGCGGGGTACTCAGATACGCAGTATTTT.

The J gene is TRBJ2-1, the V gene TRBV29-1; TRBD2 aligns across 10 bases. This CDR3 is 16 amino acids long. CDR1 and CDR2 (germline): SQVTM, ANQGSEA. With V trimmed by 4 bases and J by 0 bases, 6 bases remained unmatched. CDR3 sequence reads: CSVGGKRGGSYNEQFF. The DNA of the CDR3 is TGCAGCGTTGGAGGTAAGCGGGGGGGCTCCTACAATGAGCAGTTCTTC.